This TCR beta chain emerged from a study of Graves' ophthalmopathy and Graves' hyperthyroidism. Each donor who had ophthalmopathy showed moderate-to-severe activity, a CAS of ≥3, a NOSPECS of ≥4, and a duration under 3 months. V shed 0 bases, J shed 9 bases, and the junction held 1 base outside the gene matches. The CDR3 length is 14 residues. In germline, CDR1 is SGHTA, CDR2 FQGNSA. This clonotype was counted ten times or more. The antigen is undetermined. TCR beta CDR3 amplification used RNA transcripts. The first round was an RT-PCR with HTBI primers, and the second round was a multiplex PCR. TCRdb passed the multiplex PCR reads through MiXCR, listing each CDR3 protein once. Of about 700,000 distinct CDR3 sequences listed, about 41% are singletons. Study-level results: The model's prediction of ophthalmopathy progression had just over 70% sensitivity and 72% to 80% specificity. Built on 13 signatures, a model told ophthalmopathy apart from stable hyperthyroidism with almost 90% sensitivity and over 80% specificity.

The chain has TRBV7-2 and TRBJ1-6, with TRBD1 matching over 8 bases. Sample: peripheral blood. The sequence was obtained from an adult man with Graves' ophthalmopathy. In DNA, the CDR3 is TGTGCCAGCAGCTTAGCACAGGGGGGTTCACCCCTCCACTTT. This codes for CASSLAQGGSPLHF.